This T cell receptor (beta chain) was recovered during a study of cytomegalovirus exposure and HLA in healthy donors. The study's findings and limits: In a later analysis, CMV-associated beta chains were mostly HLA-associated, it appeared. A reported reduction in N-insertions relative to the roughly 610-donor mean was seen in an Asian-associated ancestry cluster in a later analysis. 150 to 200 TCR beta chains were listed as cytomegalovirus-associated.

Germline V gene lookup returns CDR1 GTSNPN and CDR2 SVGIG (reference sequence). The CDR3 has 14 residues. This clone came up a few times. Its antigen is still unknown. The primer mix had 60 Vbeta and 13 Jbeta primers. This table comes from immunoSEQ multiplex PCR, and its TCRdb copy is limited to in-frame clones, with some not included. The table lists 150,000 to 200,000 clones, 79% of them singletons. The V call is TRBV30, the J call TRBJ2-5; D gene unclear. TRBJ2-7 matches the DNA end more closely, so the J call is doubtful. Material: PBMCs. The TCR comes from a woman in her fifties or sixties in good health and CMV-seronegative. This chain's CDR3 is CAWSGSPLFYEQYF. The CDR3 nucleotides are TGTGCCTGGAGTGGGTCGCCATTGTTCTACGAGCAGTACTTC.